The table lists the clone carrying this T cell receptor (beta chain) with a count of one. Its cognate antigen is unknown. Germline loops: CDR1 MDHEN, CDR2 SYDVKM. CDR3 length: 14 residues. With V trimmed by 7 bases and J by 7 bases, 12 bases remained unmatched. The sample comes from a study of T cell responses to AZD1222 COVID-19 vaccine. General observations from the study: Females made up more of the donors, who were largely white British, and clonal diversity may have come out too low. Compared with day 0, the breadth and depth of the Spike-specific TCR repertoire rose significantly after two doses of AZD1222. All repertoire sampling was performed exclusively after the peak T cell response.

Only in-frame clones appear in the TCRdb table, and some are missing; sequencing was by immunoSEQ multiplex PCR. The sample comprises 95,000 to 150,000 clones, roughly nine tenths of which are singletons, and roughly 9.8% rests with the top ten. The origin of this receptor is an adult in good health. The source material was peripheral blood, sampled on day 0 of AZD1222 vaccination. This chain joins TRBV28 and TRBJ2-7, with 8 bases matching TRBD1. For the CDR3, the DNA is TGTGCCAGCAAGGCAGGGGGCCGGGCAGGGGAGCAGTACTTC. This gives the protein CASKAGGRAGEQYF.